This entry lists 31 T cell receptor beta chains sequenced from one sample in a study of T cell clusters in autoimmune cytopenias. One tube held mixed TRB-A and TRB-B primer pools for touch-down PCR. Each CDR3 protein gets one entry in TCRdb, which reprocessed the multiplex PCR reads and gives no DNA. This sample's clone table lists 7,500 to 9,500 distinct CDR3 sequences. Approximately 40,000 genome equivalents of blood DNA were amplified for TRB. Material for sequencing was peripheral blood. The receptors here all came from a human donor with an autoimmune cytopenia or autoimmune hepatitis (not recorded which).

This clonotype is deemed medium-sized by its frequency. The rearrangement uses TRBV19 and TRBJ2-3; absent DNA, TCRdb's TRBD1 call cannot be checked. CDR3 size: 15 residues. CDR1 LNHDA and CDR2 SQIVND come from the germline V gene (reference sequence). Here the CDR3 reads CASRPRGGNTDTQYF.

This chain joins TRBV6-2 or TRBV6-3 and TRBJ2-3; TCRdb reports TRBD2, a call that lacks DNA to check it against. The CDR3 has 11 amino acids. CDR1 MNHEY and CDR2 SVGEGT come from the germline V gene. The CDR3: CASGVPDTQYF.

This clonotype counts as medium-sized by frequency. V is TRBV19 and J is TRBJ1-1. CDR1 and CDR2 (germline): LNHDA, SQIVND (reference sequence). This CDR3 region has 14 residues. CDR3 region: CASSKPGRQSEAFF. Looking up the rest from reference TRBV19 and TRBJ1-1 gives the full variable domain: DGGITQSPKYLFRKEGQNVTLSCEQNLNHDAMYWYRQDPGQGLRLIYYSQIVNDFQKGDIAEGYSVSREKKESFPLTVTSAQKNPTAFYLCASSKPGRQSEAFFGQGTRLTVV.

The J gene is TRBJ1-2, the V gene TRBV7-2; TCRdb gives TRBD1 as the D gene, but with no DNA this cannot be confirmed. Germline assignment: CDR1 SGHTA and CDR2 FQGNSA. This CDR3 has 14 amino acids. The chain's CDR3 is CASSSLAGGAGYTF.

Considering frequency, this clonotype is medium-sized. The CDR3 sequence: CASHGTVEQYF. V is TRBV6-5 and J is TRBJ2-7; the D gene TCRdb calls, TRBD1, cannot be checked with no DNA. This CDR3 region has 11 residues. Germline CDR1 and CDR2: MNHEY and SVGAGI.

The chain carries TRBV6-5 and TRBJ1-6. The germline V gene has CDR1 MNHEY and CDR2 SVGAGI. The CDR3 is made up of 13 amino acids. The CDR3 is CASSYLHNSPLHF.

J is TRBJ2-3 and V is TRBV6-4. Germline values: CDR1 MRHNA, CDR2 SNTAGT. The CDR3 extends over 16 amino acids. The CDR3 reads CAISESTGGLTDTQYF.

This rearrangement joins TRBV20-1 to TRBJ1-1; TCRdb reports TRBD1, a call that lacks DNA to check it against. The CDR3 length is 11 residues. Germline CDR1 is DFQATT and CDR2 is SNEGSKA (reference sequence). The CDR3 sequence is CSALGDTEAFF.

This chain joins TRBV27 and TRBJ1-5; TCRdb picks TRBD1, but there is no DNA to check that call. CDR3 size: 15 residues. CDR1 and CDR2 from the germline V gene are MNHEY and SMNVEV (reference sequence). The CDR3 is CASRTTVYSNQPQHF.

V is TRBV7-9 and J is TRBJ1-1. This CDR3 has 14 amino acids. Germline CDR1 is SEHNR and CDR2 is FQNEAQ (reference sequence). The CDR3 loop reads CASTRGSGNTEAFF.

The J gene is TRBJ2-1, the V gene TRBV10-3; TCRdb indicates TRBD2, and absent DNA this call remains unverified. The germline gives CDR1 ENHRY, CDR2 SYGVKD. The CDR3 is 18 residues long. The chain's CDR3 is CAISDPIGLSNGGNEQFF.

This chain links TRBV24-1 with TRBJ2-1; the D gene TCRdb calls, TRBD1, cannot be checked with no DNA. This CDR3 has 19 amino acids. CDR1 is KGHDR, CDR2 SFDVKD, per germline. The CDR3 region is CATSEGPTRDLSSYNEQFF.

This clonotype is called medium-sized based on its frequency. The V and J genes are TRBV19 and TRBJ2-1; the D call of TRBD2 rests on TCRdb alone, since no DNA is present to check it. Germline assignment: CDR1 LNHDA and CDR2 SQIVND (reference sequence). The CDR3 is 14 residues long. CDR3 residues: CAAGLPGSYNEQFF.

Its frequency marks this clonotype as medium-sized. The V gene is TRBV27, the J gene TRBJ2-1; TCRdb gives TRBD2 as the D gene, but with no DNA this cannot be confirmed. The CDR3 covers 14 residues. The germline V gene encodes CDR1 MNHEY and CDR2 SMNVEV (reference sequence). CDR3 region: CASSFGGLAGQQFF.

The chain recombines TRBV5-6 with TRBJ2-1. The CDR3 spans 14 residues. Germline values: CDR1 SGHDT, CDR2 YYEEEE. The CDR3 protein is CASSRGSYNNEQFF.

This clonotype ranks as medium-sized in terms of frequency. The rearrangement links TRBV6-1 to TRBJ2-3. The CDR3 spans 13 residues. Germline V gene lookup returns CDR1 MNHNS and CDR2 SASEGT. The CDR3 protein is CASSEAQGNTQYF.

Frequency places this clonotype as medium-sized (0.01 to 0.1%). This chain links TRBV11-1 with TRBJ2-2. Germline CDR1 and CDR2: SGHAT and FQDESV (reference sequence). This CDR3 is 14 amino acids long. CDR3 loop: CASSLQITTGELFF.

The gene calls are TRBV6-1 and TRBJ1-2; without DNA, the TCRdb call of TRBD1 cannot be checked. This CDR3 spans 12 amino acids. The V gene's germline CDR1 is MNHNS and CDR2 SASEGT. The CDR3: CASRLSGVGYTF.

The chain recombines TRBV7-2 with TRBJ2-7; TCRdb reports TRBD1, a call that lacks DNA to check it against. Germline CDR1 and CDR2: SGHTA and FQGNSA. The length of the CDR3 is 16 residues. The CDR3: CASSLVRTLSRIEQYF.

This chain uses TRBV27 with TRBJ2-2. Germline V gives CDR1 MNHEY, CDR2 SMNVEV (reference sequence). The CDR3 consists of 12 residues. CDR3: CASSFSSGELFF.

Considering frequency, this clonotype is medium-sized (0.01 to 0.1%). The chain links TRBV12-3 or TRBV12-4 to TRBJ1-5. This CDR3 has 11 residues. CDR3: CASSRDQPQHF.

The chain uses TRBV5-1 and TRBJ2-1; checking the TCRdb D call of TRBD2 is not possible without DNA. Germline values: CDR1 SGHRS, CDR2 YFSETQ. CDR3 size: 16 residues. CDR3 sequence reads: CASSLMTSGYYNEQFF.

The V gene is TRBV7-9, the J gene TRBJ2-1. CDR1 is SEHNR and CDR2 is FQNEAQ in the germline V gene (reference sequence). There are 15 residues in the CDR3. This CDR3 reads CASSPREGSYNEQFF. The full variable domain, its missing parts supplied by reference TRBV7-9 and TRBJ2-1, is DTGVSQNPRHKITKRGQNVTFRCDPISEHNRLYWYRQTLGQGPEFLTYFQNEAQLEKSRLLSDRFSAERPKGSFSTLEIQRTEQGDSAMYLCASSPREGSYNEQFFGPGTRLTVL.

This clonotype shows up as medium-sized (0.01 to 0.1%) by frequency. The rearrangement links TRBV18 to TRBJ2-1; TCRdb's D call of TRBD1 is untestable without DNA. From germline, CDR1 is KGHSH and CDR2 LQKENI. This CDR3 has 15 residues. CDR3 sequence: CASRTGAGSYTEQFF.

The CDR3 spells CASSLALGLETNEKLFF. V gene TRBV7-6 combines with J gene TRBJ1-4. This CDR3 has 17 amino acids. The germline V gene has CDR1 SGHVS and CDR2 FNYEAQ.

CDR3 in amino acids: CASSYSDSNSREQYF. This chain uses TRBV6-5 with TRBJ2-7. Per germline, CDR1 MNHEY and CDR2 SVGAGI. CDR3 length equals 15 residues.

The CDR3 spells CASSLKAGVGHNEQFF. The V call is TRBV5-5, the J call TRBJ2-1; TCRdb calls TRBD2, which cannot be checked without DNA. Germline CDR1 reads SGHKS; CDR2 reads YYEKEE (reference sequence). This CDR3 comprises 16 residues.

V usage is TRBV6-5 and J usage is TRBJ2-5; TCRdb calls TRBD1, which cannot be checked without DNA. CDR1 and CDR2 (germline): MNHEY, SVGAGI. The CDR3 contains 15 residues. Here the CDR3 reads CASSYFSGGQETQYF.

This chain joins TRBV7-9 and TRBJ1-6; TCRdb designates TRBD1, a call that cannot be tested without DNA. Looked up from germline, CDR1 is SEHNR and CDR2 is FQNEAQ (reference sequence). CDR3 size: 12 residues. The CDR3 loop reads CATGQGDSPLHF.

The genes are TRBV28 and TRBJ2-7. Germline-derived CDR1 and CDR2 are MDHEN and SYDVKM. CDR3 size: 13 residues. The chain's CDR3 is CASSWGGSDEQYF. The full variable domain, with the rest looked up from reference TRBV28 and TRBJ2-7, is DVKVTQSSRYLVKRTGEKVFLECVQDMDHENMFWYRQDPGLGLRLIYFSYDVKMKEKGDIPEGYSVSREKKERFSLILESASTNQTSMYLCASSWGGSDEQYFGPGTRLTVT.

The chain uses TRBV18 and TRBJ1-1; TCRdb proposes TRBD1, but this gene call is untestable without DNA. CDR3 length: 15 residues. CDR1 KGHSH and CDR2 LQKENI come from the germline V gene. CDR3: CASSTQGQGSPEAFF.